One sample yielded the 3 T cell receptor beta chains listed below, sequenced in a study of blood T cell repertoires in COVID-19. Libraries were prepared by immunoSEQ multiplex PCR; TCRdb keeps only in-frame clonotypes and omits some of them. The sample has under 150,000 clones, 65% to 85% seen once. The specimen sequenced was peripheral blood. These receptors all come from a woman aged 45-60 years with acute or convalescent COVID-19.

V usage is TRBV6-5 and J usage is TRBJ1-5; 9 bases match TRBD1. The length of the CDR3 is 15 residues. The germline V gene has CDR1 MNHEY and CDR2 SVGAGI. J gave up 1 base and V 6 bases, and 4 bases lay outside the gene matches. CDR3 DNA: TGTGCCAGCAGCCCCGGGACAGGGAGCAATCAGCCCCAGCATTTT. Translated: CASSPGTGSNQPQHF.

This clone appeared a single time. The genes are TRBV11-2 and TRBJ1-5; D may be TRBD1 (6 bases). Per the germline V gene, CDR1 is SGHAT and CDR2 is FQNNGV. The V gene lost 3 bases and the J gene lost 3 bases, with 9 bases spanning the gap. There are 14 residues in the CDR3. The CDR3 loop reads CASSLGDTNQPQHF. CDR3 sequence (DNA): TGTGCCAGCAGCTTGGGGGACACCAATCAGCCCCAGCATTTT.

Here the CDR3 reads CASSPLAASYGYTF. CDR3 DNA: TGTGCCAGCAGCCCCCTCGCGGCCAGCTATGGCTACACCTTC. The gene calls are TRBV11-2 and TRBJ1-2; D is unresolved. CDR1 SGHAT and CDR2 FQNNGV come from the germline V gene. V was shortened by 5 bases and J by 4 bases, with 14 bases between the two germline ends. This CDR3 contains 14 residues.